Shown below are 3 T cell receptor beta chains from a single sample sequenced in a study of OX40 agonist ivuxolimab in advanced cancers. Sequenced by immunoSEQ multiplex PCR; TCRdb stores in-frame clones only, minus some. The sample holds tens of thousands of clones, about nine tenths seen once. The sequencing used CD4+ or CD8+ T cells sorted from blood, collected in a trial of the OX40 agonist ivuxolimab. These receptors were obtained from an adult with an advanced solid tumor such as melanoma, head and neck, liver or kidney cancer.

This rearrangement joins TRBV10-2 to TRBJ1-3; D possibly corresponds to TRBD1 (6 bases). The germline V gene encodes CDR1 WSHSY and CDR2 SAAADI. This CDR3 spans 14 amino acids. V gave up 4 bases and J gave up 4 bases, with 11 bases separating them. DNA for the CDR3: TGCGCCAGCAGTGCCGGGGGCGTCGGAAACACCATATATTTT. Translating it yields CASSAGGVGNTIYF.

The chain couples TRBV7-8 to TRBJ1-6; D may be TRBD1 (6 bases). Germline-derived CDR1 and CDR2 are SGHVS and FQNEAQ. V was cut by 5 bases and J by 7 bases, with 15 bases left in between. The CDR3 extends over 15 amino acids. CDR3: CASSQNTGTNSPLHF. The CDR3, as DNA: TGTGCCAGCAGCCAAAATACAGGGACAAATTCACCCCTCCACTTT. The variable domain in full, with the rest retrieved from reference TRBV7-8 and TRBJ1-6, is GAGVSQSPRYKVAKRGQDVALRCDPISGHVSLFWYQQALGQGPEFLTYFQNEAQLDKSGLPSDRFFAERPEGSVSTLKIQRTQQEDSAVYLCASSQNTGTNSPLHFGNGTRLTVT.

The rearrangement joins TRBV28 to TRBJ2-3; 9 bases match TRBD2. This CDR3 comprises 13 residues. Trimming removed 11 bases from V and 8 bases from J; junction bases left unmatched: 11. Germline lookup yields CDR1 MDHEN and CDR2 SYDVKM. CDR3 residues: CAVPGLALGTQYF. The CDR3 DNA follows: TGTGCCGTCCCGGGACTAGCTCTTGGTACGCAGTATTTT.